These 15 T cell receptor beta chains were all obtained from the same sample, sequenced in a study of blood T cell repertoires in COVID-19. The assay was immunoSEQ multiplex PCR, and TCRdb's table has in-frame clones only and misses some. In the table there are approximately 180,000 clones, roughly nine tenths of which are singletons. Sequencing was done on a sample of PBMCs or T cells enriched from blood (not recorded which). These receptors came from a woman aged 40 to 49 with acute COVID-19.

The chain is built from TRBV4-2 and TRBJ2-3; the D gene is possibly TRBD2 (6 bases). This CDR3 spans 16 amino acids. Trimming stripped 0 bases from V and 6 bases from J, with 16 bases between. Germline V CDR1 and CDR2: LGHNA, YNFKEQ. The chain's CDR3 is CASSQDNLGRADTQYF. In DNA, the CDR3 is TGTGCCAGCAGCCAAGATAATCTCGGGAGAGCTGATACGCAGTATTTT.

V is TRBV29-1 and J is TRBJ1-4; 9 bases align to TRBD1. Germline CDR1 SQVTM, CDR2 ANQGSEA. There are 16 residues in the CDR3. V dropped 0 bases and J dropped 2; count of bases not matched to a gene: 4. CDR3 sequence (DNA): TGCAGCGTTGAAGATCCGGACAGGGGTACTAATGAAAAACTGTTTTTT. Amino acid sequence: CSVEDPDRGTNEKLFF. Based on the CDR3 plus reference TRBV29-1 and TRBJ1-4, the full variable domain is SAVISQKPSRDICQRGTSLTIQCQVDSQVTMMFWYRQQPGQSLTLIATANQGSEATYESGFVIDKFPISRPNLTFSTLTVSNMSPEDSSIYLCSVEDPDRGTNEKLFFGSGTQLSVL.

The V and J genes are TRBV2 and TRBJ1-2; perhaps TRBD1 as D (5 bases). Trimming cost V 8 bases and J 2 bases, with 12 bases left between them. CDR3 size: 13 residues. Germline V lookup: CDR1 SNHLY, CDR2 FYNNEI. CDR3 loop: CASGGDVNYGYTF. CDR3 nucleotide sequence: TGTGCCAGCGGGGGGGACGTAAACTATGGCTACACCTTC.

The chain couples TRBV18 to TRBJ2-5; 7 bases line up with TRBD1. The trim removed 0 bases at V and 1 base at J, leaving 2 bases unmatched. CDR1 is KGHSH, CDR2 LQKENI, per germline. This CDR3 comprises 15 residues. CDR3 sequence reads: CASSPPGTAQETQYF. CDR3 nucleotide sequence: TGTGCCAGCTCACCACCCGGGACAGCCCAAGAGACCCAGTACTTC.

The V and J genes are TRBV4-1 and TRBJ2-5; the match to TRBD2 covers 8 bases. Per the germline V gene, CDR1 is MGHRA and CDR2 is YSYEKL. This CDR3 comprises 14 residues. The J segment lost 4 bases and the V segment lost 2 bases, leaving 3 bases of the junction unmatched. CDR3 coding DNA: TGCGCCAGCAGCCAATCGGGGGGGCTAGAGACCCAGTACTTC. This codes for CASSQSGGLETQYF.

This clone was seen only once. This chain connects TRBV3-1 (or the pseudogene TRBV3-2) to TRBJ1-6, with D uncertain. V lost 0 bases to trimming and J lost 13 bases, with 16 bases between them. There are 15 residues in the CDR3. CDR1 is LGHDT, CDR2 YNNKEL, per germline (reference sequence). CDR3 amino acids: CASSQDRVSLRPLHF. The DNA for the CDR3 is TGTGCCAGCAGCCAAGATCGGGTTAGCCTTAGGCCCCTCCACTTT.

J is TRBJ2-1 and V is TRBV9; TRBD2 agrees at 8 bases. The CDR3 spans 16 residues. V lost 4 bases to trimming and J lost 1 base; unmatched junction nucleotides: 7. Germline V gene data show CDR1 as SGDLS and CDR2 as YYNGEE. The CDR3 sequence is CASSPQRGRSYNEQFF. Here the CDR3 DNA reads TGTGCCAGCAGCCCCCAGCGGGGGCGGTCCTACAATGAGCAGTTCTTC.

CDR3 region: CASSLTSGGYNEQFF. CDR3 nucleotide sequence: TGCGCCAGCAGCCTGACTAGCGGGGGCTACAATGAGCAGTTCTTC. The chain has TRBV5-1 and TRBJ2-1; the match to TRBD2 covers 12 bases. The CDR3 totals 15 residues. Germline V lookup: CDR1 SGHRS, CDR2 YFSETQ. Trimming took 4 bases from V and 3 from J; bases not matched to a gene: 2.

The chain couples TRBV2 to TRBJ2-3; TRBD2 is a possible D gene (6 bases). CDR3 length: 14 residues. Per germline, CDR1 SNHLY and CDR2 FYNNEI. Trimming shortened V by 10 bases and J by 5 bases, and 19 bases separated the two germline ends. The DNA of the CDR3 is TGTGCCACCACTCCCGGGACTCCGAGAGATACGCAGTATTTT. It translates to CATTPGTPRDTQYF.

This rearrangement joins TRBV5-6 to TRBJ1-1; a weak D match, TRBD1 (5 bases). This CDR3 region has 16 residues. Per the germline V gene, CDR1 is SGHDT and CDR2 is YYEEEE. V lost 0 bases, J lost 3 bases, and 15 bases lay in between. CDR3: CASSLDSGRSHTEAFF. The CDR3 DNA sequence: TGTGCCAGCAGCTTGGATTCAGGGCGTTCTCACACTGAAGCTTTCTTT.

The rearrangement uses TRBV11-2 and TRBJ1-2; weak D call: TRBD1 (5 bases). CDR3 length: 14 residues. Trimming removed 7 bases from V and 7 bases from J, with 19 bases in between. Germline V gene lookup returns CDR1 SGHAT and CDR2 FQNNGV. The CDR3: CASITSSGRGGYTF. CDR3 DNA: TGTGCCAGCATCACTAGCTCGGGGCGCGGTGGCTACACCTTC.

This rearrangement joins TRBV25-1 to TRBJ1-4; TRBD1 matches at 7 bases. V was pared by 6 bases and J by 7 bases, with 11 bases of the junction left unmatched. This CDR3 spans 15 amino acids. Germline V gene sequence: CDR1 MGHDK, CDR2 SYGVNS. CDR3 sequence reads: CASRGAGGLGEKLFF. The CDR3 DNA follows: TGTGCCAGCAGAGGCGCAGGGGGGTTAGGTGAAAAACTGTTTTTT.

The V and J genes are TRBV15 and TRBJ2-5; tentatively, D is TRBD1 (5 bases). CDR1 and CDR2 (germline): LNHNV, YYDKDF (reference sequence). This CDR3 has 12 amino acids. V was clipped by 1 base and J by 5 bases, with 5 bases between them. The CDR3 here is CATSRAGETQYF. CDR3 coding DNA: TGTGCCACCAGCAGAGCAGGGGAGACCCAGTACTTC.

The chain recombines TRBV5-1 with TRBJ1-2; 11 nucleotides agree with TRBD1. The V segment lost 1 base and the J segment 7 bases; nucleotides outside the gene matches: 9. The CDR3 extends over 16 amino acids. Germline values: CDR1 SGHRS, CDR2 YFSETQ. CDR3 region: CASSLTVGQGASGYTF. CDR3 nucleotide sequence: TGCGCCAGCAGCTTGACGGTCGGACAGGGGGCTAGTGGCTACACCTTC.

This clone was detected once. The CDR3, as DNA: TGTGCCAGCAGCTTGGTGGGGGACAGGGCTTTCTACGGCTACACCTTC. It translates to CASSLVGDRAFYGYTF. The V call is TRBV5-5, the J call TRBJ1-2; 9 nucleotides match TRBD1. CDR1 and CDR2 (germline): SGHKS, YYEKEE (reference sequence). The CDR3 sequence is 16 residues long. Trimming removed 0 bases from V and 8 bases from J; junction bases left unmatched: 11.